This entry lists 30 T cell receptor beta chains sequenced from one sample in a study of blood T cell repertoires in COVID-19. The data were produced by immunoSEQ multiplex PCR, yet TCRdb's version contains in-frame clones alone and is incomplete. The data contain some 300,000 clones, around 89% of them singletons. Sample: peripheral blood. The receptors come from a middle-aged woman with COVID-19, enrolled during active disease.

The V call is TRBV4-2, the J call TRBJ1-4; perhaps TRBD1 as D (5 bases). The CDR3 extends over 20 amino acids. With 3 bases removed from V and 8 bases from J, the gap between germline ends came to 31 bases. Germline V gene lookup returns CDR1 LGHNA and CDR2 YNFKEQ. The CDR3 coding sequence is TGTGCCAGCAGCCAGGGACTACCCTTAGCGGACGGGATGAATGAGGAAAAACTGTTTTTT. Translated: CASSQGLPLADGMNEEKLFF.

The CDR3 spells CASSVGLEQTQYF. In DNA form, the CDR3 reads TGTGCCAGCAGCGTAGGACTAGAGCAGACCCAGTACTTC. The J gene is TRBJ2-5, the V gene TRBV9, with D possibly being TRBD2 (6 bases). The germline V gene encodes CDR1 SGDLS and CDR2 YYNGEE. V was shortened by 0 bases and J by 6 bases, with 9 bases between the two germline ends. The CDR3 totals 13 residues.

This clone has a handful of counts. V usage is TRBV27 and J usage is TRBJ1-1, with a tentative D call TRBD1 (5 bases). V dropped 2 bases and J dropped 3 bases, with 13 bases sitting between them. CDR1 is MNHEY, CDR2 SMNVEV, per germline (reference sequence). CDR3 length equals 15 residues. CDR3 residues: CASSLPGHMYTEAFF. CDR3 in DNA: TGTGCCAGCAGTTTACCCGGACACATGTACACTGAAGCTTTCTTT.

The chain links TRBV28 to TRBJ1-5; the D gene is possibly TRBD1 (5 bases). The CDR3 totals 16 residues. V gave up 3 bases and J gave up 3 bases, with 15 bases separating them. CDR1 and CDR2 from the germline V gene are MDHEN and SYDVKM. As DNA, the CDR3 is TGTGCCAGCAGTTTGGGGAGGGACCGCCTCAATCAGCCCCAGCATTTT. The encoded protein is CASSLGRDRLNQPQHF.

The chain is built from TRBV18 and TRBJ2-3; no clear D gene. CDR1 KGHSH and CDR2 LQKENI come from the germline V gene. Trimming took 3 bases from V and 2 from J, leaving 6 bases between them. The CDR3 is made up of 13 amino acids. This chain's CDR3 is CASSPVDTDTQYF. CDR3 bases: TGTGCCAGCTCACCGGTAGACACAGATACGCAGTATTTT.

The rearrangement links TRBV27 to TRBJ1-6, with D maybe TRBD1 (5 bases). Germline lookup yields CDR1 MNHEY and CDR2 SMNVEV (reference sequence). Trimming stripped 1 base from V and 6 bases from J, with 13 bases between. The CDR3 is made up of 16 amino acids. The CDR3 region has the DNA TGTGCCAGCAGTTTATTAGCCAGGGAGGGTAATTCACCCCTCCACTTT. Amino acid sequence: CASSLLAREGNSPLHF.

As regards this clone: In the same sample, other DNA sequences code for this CDR3. This chain joins TRBV28 and TRBJ1-1; 7 positions match TRBD1. Germline-derived CDR1 and CDR2 are MDHEN and SYDVKM. Germline trimming cut 2 bases from V and 1 base from J; bases unmatched to any gene: 1. The CDR3 has 14 amino acids. The CDR3 is CASSLRTGNTEAFF. Here the CDR3 DNA reads TGTGCCAGCAGTTTAAGGACAGGGAACACTGAAGCTTTCTTT.

This rearrangement joins TRBV15 to TRBJ1-5, with 7 positions matching TRBD1. V dropped 6 bases and J dropped 7; count of bases not matched to a gene: 15. CDR3 length equals 16 residues. Looked up from germline, CDR1 is LNHNV and CDR2 is YYDKDF (reference sequence). CDR3 DNA: TGTGCCACCAGAAAGAGGGGAGACAGGGAAGGGCAGCCCCAGCATTTT. This translates into CATRKRGDREGQPQHF.

V usage is TRBV5-1 and J usage is TRBJ1-5, with a tentative D call TRBD1 (5 bases). The length of the CDR3 is 15 residues. CDR1 and CDR2 from the germline V gene are SGHRS and YFSETQ. The V and J ends lost 0 bases and 7 bases respectively, with 14 bases between them. CDR3 sequence: CASSLDGGGRQPQHF. CDR3 in DNA: TGCGCCAGCAGCTTGGATGGGGGGGGACGGCAGCCCCAGCATTTT.

The genes are TRBV11-3 and TRBJ2-7; tentatively, D is TRBD1 (5 bases). The germline V gene has CDR1 SGHNT and CDR2 YENEEA. The CDR3 is 14 amino acids. V lost 5 bases and J lost 4, with 15 bases in between. The CDR3 DNA sequence: TGTGCCAGCAGCCCATCTCCACAGGTATACGAGCAGTACTTC. It is translated as CASSPSPQVYEQYF.

The V call is TRBV5-1, the J call TRBJ1-2, with TRBD1 identical over 8 bases. The V segment lost 2 bases and the J segment 7 bases; nucleotides outside the gene matches: 16. Germline V CDR1 and CDR2: SGHRS, YFSETQ. The length of the CDR3 is 17 residues. CDR3 residues: CASSFGTGDPRRGGYTF. CDR3 DNA sequence: TGCGCCAGCAGCTTCGGGACAGGAGACCCGCGGCGAGGTGGCTACACCTTC.

This clone was seen more than once but under ten times. This chain uses TRBV30 with TRBJ1-1, with D unresolved. V was clipped by 2 bases and J by 0 bases, with 10 bases between them. This CDR3 comprises 14 residues. Germline values: CDR1 GTSNPN, CDR2 SVGIG (reference sequence). CDR3 DNA sequence: TGTGCCTGGAGTTTGGAGACCATGAACACTGAAGCTTTCTTT. Translation: CAWSLETMNTEAFF.

Turning to this clone: Germline and junction disagree at one end, which may indicate a read error. The genes are TRBV7-7 and TRBJ2-1; tentative D call: TRBD1 (5 bases). Germline assignment: CDR1 SSHAT and CDR2 FNYEAQ (reference sequence). This CDR3 has 15 residues. DNA for the CDR3: TGTGCTAGCAGCTTAGGGGCCCCCTCCTACAATGAGCAGTTCTTC. Translating it yields CASSLGAPSYNEQFF.

The chain employs TRBV7-9 and TRBJ2-5, with TRBD2 matching 13 bases. CDR1 is SEHNR, CDR2 FQNEAQ, per germline (reference sequence). The V segment lost 2 bases and the J segment 4 bases; nucleotides outside the gene matches: 10. This CDR3 is built from 18 residues. The CDR3 nucleotides read TGTGCCAGCAGCTTAAATGGACTAGCGGGAGAGGTAGGAGAGACCCAGTACTTC. The encoded protein is CASSLNGLAGEVGETQYF.

This clone turned up a few times. The chain couples TRBV9 to TRBJ1-1; D remains ambiguous. This CDR3 has 15 amino acids. Germline V gene data show CDR1 as SGDLS and CDR2 as YYNGEE. V dropped 2 bases and J dropped 1 base, with 12 bases sitting between them. Here the CDR3 reads CASSVEGQPNTEAFF. For the CDR3, the DNA is TGTGCCAGCAGCGTTGAGGGCCAACCGAACACTGAAGCTTTCTTT.

A few counts support this clone. V is TRBV5-6 and J is TRBJ2-7, with 8 bases fitting TRBD1. J lost 0 bases, V lost 3 bases, and 5 bases had no gene match. The germline CDR1 and CDR2 sequences are SGHDT and YYEEEE. The CDR3 totals 15 residues. CDR3 sequence (DNA): TGTGCCAGCAGCTCCACGACAGGGGACTCCTACGAGCAGTACTTC. Amino acids: CASSSTTGDSYEQYF.

In DNA, the CDR3 is TGTGCCAGCATAATGAACACTGAAGCTTTCTTT. Translating it yields CASIMNTEAFF. This sequence joins TRBV28 and TRBJ1-1; D ambiguous. This CDR3 is built from 11 residues. Germline loops: CDR1 MDHEN, CDR2 SYDVKM. V lost 7 bases and J 0 bases, leaving 3 bases between the germline ends.

This chain joins TRBV27 and TRBJ1-2; TRBD1 matches at 10 bases. Trimming removed 5 bases from V and 8 bases from J; junction bases left unmatched: 8. The CDR3 contains 14 residues. Germline CDR1 reads MNHEY; CDR2 reads SMNVEV (reference sequence). In nucleotides, the CDR3 is TGTGCCAGCAGTCCCCGACAGGGGGCCTTGGGCTACACCTTC. The encoded protein is CASSPRQGALGYTF.

This rearrangement joins TRBV5-5 to TRBJ2-3; 10 nucleotides align to TRBD1. The V and J ends lost 4 bases and 1 base, in that order; junction bases with no gene match: 6. The V gene's germline CDR1 is SGHKS and CDR2 YYEKEE (reference sequence). The CDR3 has 16 residues. Here the CDR3 DNA reads TGTGCCAGCAGCCTAACCGGGACAGGGGGCACAGATACGCAGTATTTT. Residues: CASSLTGTGGTDTQYF.

The chain is built from TRBV3-1 (or the pseudogene TRBV3-2) and TRBJ2-1, with 12 nucleotides matching TRBD2. CDR1 is LGHDT, CDR2 YNNKEL, per germline (reference sequence). Germline trimming cut 0 bases from V and 7 bases from J; bases unmatched to any gene: 7. The CDR3 has 17 residues. CDR3 nucleotides: TGTGCCAGCAGCCAAGATTTACTAGCGGGGGGTGGGAATGAGCAGTTCTTC. It translates to CASSQDLLAGGGNEQFF.

The chain uses TRBV19 and TRBJ2-1, with 14 bases that match TRBD2. V shed 5 bases and J 1 base; nucleotides not matched to a gene: 10. Germline V gene lookup returns CDR1 LNHDA and CDR2 SQIVND (reference sequence). This CDR3 region has 19 residues. The CDR3 bases are TGTGCCAGTAGTCCGGGACTAGCGGGAGATTTTGGGTCCTACAATGAGCAGTTCTTC. Translation: CASSPGLAGDFGSYNEQFF.

This rearrangement joins TRBV19 to TRBJ1-5, with D hard to call. In germline, CDR1 is LNHDA, CDR2 SQIVND (reference sequence). Trimming removed 4 bases at V and 9 bases at J, with 7 bases between. The length of the CDR3 is 11 residues. CDR3 sequence: CASSTSGPQHF. The CDR3 bases are TGTGCCAGTAGTACGTCCGGGCCCCAGCATTTT.

The chain is built from TRBV6-7 and TRBJ1-3; TRBD1 might be the D (5 bases). TRBV6-7 is given ORF status, its function remaining uncertain. This CDR3 has 18 amino acids. V was shortened by 4 bases and J by 2 bases, with 21 bases between the two germline ends. CDR3 sequence reads: CASSSDPPTAHPGNTIYF. CDR3 sequence (DNA): TGTGCCAGCAGTTCGGATCCCCCGACAGCCCATCCTGGAAACACCATATATTTT.

This CDR3 reads CASRASYNSPLHF. DNA of the CDR3: TGTGCCAGCAGGGCATCCTATAATTCACCCCTCCACTTT. The V gene is TRBV5-4, the J gene TRBJ1-6; D gene ambiguous. V lost 5 bases and J lost 1, with 4 bases in between. The CDR3 spans 13 residues. CDR1 and CDR2 (germline): SGHNT, YYREEE (reference sequence).

The genes are TRBV28 and TRBJ1-6; the D gene is possibly TRBD1 (5 bases). V was trimmed by 9 bases and J by 3 bases, leaving 12 bases between them. Germline V gives CDR1 MDHEN, CDR2 SYDVKM. This CDR3 is built from 14 residues. This CDR3 is CASSMTDYNSPLHF. The CDR3 nucleotides are TGTGCCAGTTCCATGACAGACTATAATTCACCCCTCCACTTT.

The rearrangement joins TRBV5-1 to TRBJ2-7, with 11 nucleotides matching TRBD2. With V trimmed by 5 bases and J by 2 bases, 3 bases remained unmatched. Germline assignment: CDR1 SGHRS and CDR2 YFSETQ. The CDR3 consists of 14 residues. This CDR3 reads CASSSGGAPYEQYF. CDR3 in DNA: TGCGCCAGCAGTAGCGGGGGGGCTCCCTACGAGCAGTACTTC.

This sequence joins TRBV28 and TRBJ2-3; no clear D gene. This CDR3 contains 12 residues. Germline V lookup: CDR1 MDHEN, CDR2 SYDVKM. Trimming removed 4 bases from V and 4 bases from J, with 6 bases in between. The DNA for the CDR3 is TGTGCCAGCAGTTCTCCCTCAGATACGCAGTATTTT. Protein: CASSSPSDTQYF.

The CDR3 is CASTRQQQETQYF. CDR3 nucleotide sequence: TGTGCCAGCACTCGACAGCAACAAGAGACCCAGTACTTC. The gene calls are TRBV28 and TRBJ2-5; D perhaps matches TRBD1 (5 bases). Trimming pared 7 bases from V and 2 bases from J, leaving 11 bases between. Germline V lookup: CDR1 MDHEN, CDR2 SYDVKM. The CDR3 covers 13 residues.

This chain joins TRBV4-3 and TRBJ2-1; 10 bases agree with TRBD2. The germline CDR1 and CDR2 sequences are LGHNA and YSLEER. Trimming took 0 bases from V and 7 from J; bases not matched to a gene: 9. The CDR3 contains 17 residues. The CDR3 DNA reads TGCGCCAGCAGCCAAGATCCAGCGGGGGGGCAGGGGAATGAGCAGTTCTTC. Its protein is CASSQDPAGGQGNEQFF.

This clone was observed a single time. The sample holds other DNA sequences that translate to the same CDR3. The chain joins TRBV6-1 to TRBJ2-7; unclear D gene. The germline gives CDR1 MNHNS, CDR2 SASEGT. The CDR3 loop spans 13 amino acids. V shed 3 bases and J shed 1 base, with 7 bases lying between them. The CDR3, as DNA: TGTGCCAGCAGTGACCGGGTTTCCTACGAGCAGTACTTC. Its protein product is CASSDRVSYEQYF.